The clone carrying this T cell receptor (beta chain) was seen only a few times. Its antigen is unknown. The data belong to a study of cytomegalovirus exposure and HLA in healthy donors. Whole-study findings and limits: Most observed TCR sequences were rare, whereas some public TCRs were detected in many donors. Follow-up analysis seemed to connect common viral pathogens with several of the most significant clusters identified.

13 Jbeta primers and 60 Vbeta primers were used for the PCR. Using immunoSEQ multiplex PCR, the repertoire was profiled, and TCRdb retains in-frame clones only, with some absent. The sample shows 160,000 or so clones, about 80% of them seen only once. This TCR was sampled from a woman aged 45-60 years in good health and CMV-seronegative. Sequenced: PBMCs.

The CDR3 sequence is CAWSVRGLAGDNTQYF. As DNA, the CDR3 is TGTGCCTGGAGTGTACGTGGACTAGCGGGAGACAATACGCAGTATTTT. The chain uses TRBV30 and TRBJ2-3; the match to TRBD2 covers 13 bases. The V segment lost 0 bases and the J segment 7 bases; nucleotides outside the gene matches: 7. The CDR3 is made up of 16 amino acids. The germline CDR1 and CDR2 sequences are GTSNPN and SVGIG (reference sequence).